The next 6 T cell receptor beta chains were all read from a single sample in a study of T cells in Graves' hyperthyroidism and ophthalmopathy. Template material for amplifying TCR beta CDR3 regions consisted of RNA transcripts. The HTBI primer set was used in a first-round RT-PCR of the TCR CDR3. Via MiXCR, TCRdb re-called the multiplex PCR reads, giving one row per CDR3 protein. This sample has around 540,000 distinct CDR3 sequences, with more than 15% found just once. Sequenced sample: blood. The source of these receptors is a woman aged 30 to 39 with Graves' ophthalmopathy.

This clonotype was counted a few times. This chain uses TRBV19 with TRBJ2-3; TRBD2 agrees at 13 bases. This CDR3 spans 17 amino acids. V was clipped by 5 bases and J by 3 bases; unmatched bases: 8. Germline assignment: CDR1 LNHDA and CDR2 SQIVND (reference sequence). This CDR3 reads CASSARTSGSITDTQYF. As DNA, the CDR3 is TGTGCCAGTAGTGCCAGGACTAGCGGGAGTATAACAGATACGCAGTATTTT.

This clonotype has a count of ten or more. V gene TRBV14 combines with J gene TRBJ1-2; D is unclear. The CDR3 has 12 amino acids. Germline V gene lookup returns CDR1 SGHDN and CDR2 FVKESK. V gave up 3 bases and J gave up 4 bases, with 6 bases separating them. CDR3 sequence: CASSQGFYGYTF. Here the CDR3 DNA reads TGTGCCAGCAGCCAGGGGTTCTATGGCTACACCTTC.

This clonotype appeared many times. The chain joins TRBV28 to TRBJ2-7, with TRBD2 as a possible D gene (6 bases). CDR3 length: 14 amino acids. V lost 6 bases and J lost 3, with 15 bases in between. In germline, CDR1 is MDHEN, CDR2 SYDVKM. The CDR3 nucleotides read TGTGCCAGCAGCCCTTCGGGGGACCTCTACGAGCAGTACTTC. It is translated as CASSPSGDLYEQYF.

This clonotype was counted a few times. The gene calls are TRBV12-3 or TRBV12-4 and TRBJ2-2, with TRBD2 identical over 11 bases. This CDR3 spans 15 amino acids. V dropped 6 bases and J dropped 2; count of bases not matched to a gene: 2. Written as DNA, the CDR3 is TGTGCCAGCAGAACTAGCGGGGGAAACACCGGGGAGCTGTTTTTT. Its translation is CASRTSGGNTGELFF.

The chain is built from TRBV7-9 and TRBJ2-2, with TRBD2 matching over 10 bases. The CDR3 consists of 17 residues. From germline, CDR1 is SEHNR and CDR2 FQNEAQ (reference sequence). Losses at the gene ends were 5 bases for V and 0 bases for J; bases not matched to a gene: 6. CDR3 sequence (DNA): TGTGCCAGCAGCCTTAGCGGGAGGTATTCGAACACCGGGGAGCTGTTTTTT. This gives the protein CASSLSGRYSNTGELFF.

This clonotype has just a few counts. This chain joins TRBV6-2 or TRBV6-3 and TRBJ2-1, with 9 nucleotides matching TRBD1. Losses at the gene ends were 2 bases for V and 9 bases for J; bases not matched to a gene: 5. Germline lookup yields CDR1 MNHEY and CDR2 SVGEGT. The CDR3 has 14 residues. The CDR3 bases are TGTGCCAGCAGTTACGCGGGACAGGGAACTGAGCAGTTCTTC. Protein sequence: CASSYAGQGTEQFF.